The 8 T cell receptor beta chains reported below all come from one sample, sequenced in a study of T cell repertoires in cytomegalovirus infection. TCRdb re-derived calls from the reads in MiXCR, one entry per CDR3 protein. The sample consists of roughly 51,000 distinct CDR3 sequences, around 18% of them appearing once. These receptors' antigens are unknown. Sequencing was performed on CD8+ T cells from cultured PBMCs, taken from culture after CMV antigen stimulation. The origin of the receptors is a human donor in good health (CMV status not recorded). Some clones in this sample may be carry-over from other donors' samples.

The genes are TRBV7-3 and TRBJ2-4; perhaps TRBD1 as D (6 bases). V was trimmed by 0 bases and J by 0 bases, leaving 30 bases between them. From germline, CDR1 is SGHTA and CDR2 FQGTGA. This CDR3 has 23 amino acids. CDR3 nucleotide sequence: TGTGCCAGCAGCTTAACGCATCCGCCGAGCCGGAAGGGGGTAGCCATAGCCAAAAACATTCAGTACTTC. Protein sequence: CASSLTHPPSRKGVAIAKNIQYF.

The V call is TRBV12-3 or TRBV12-4, the J call TRBJ1-2, with D hard to call. Trimming shortened V by 7 bases and J by 5 bases, and 14 bases separated the two germline ends. The CDR3 runs to 13 residues. The CDR3 DNA is TGTGCCAGCAAATCCGGAGGCCCATATGGCTACACCTTC. Translation: CASKSGGPYGYTF.

This chain links TRBV27 with TRBJ1-2; TRBD1 is a possible D gene (5 bases). With 7 bases removed from V and 4 bases from J, the gap between germline ends came to 10 bases. Germline V gene lookup returns CDR1 MNHEY and CDR2 SMNVEV (reference sequence). CDR3 size: 12 residues. In DNA, the CDR3 is TGTGCCAGCAAATCGGGGACCTATGGCTACACCTTC. Protein: CASKSGTYGYTF.

The chain is built from TRBV13 and TRBJ2-7; 14 bases match TRBD2. Trimming at V came to 4 bases and at J to 0 bases, leaving 8 bases not matched to a gene. This CDR3 comprises 18 residues. CDR1 and CDR2 (germline): PRHDT, FYEKMQ (reference sequence). CDR3: CASSSGLAGAVSSYEQYF. CDR3 nucleotide sequence: TGTGCCAGCAGCTCGGGACTAGCGGGGGCCGTTAGCTCCTACGAGCAGTACTTC.

This clonotype was counted a single time. J is TRBJ1-2 and V is TRBV30; D unresolved. Germline CDR1 GTSNPN, CDR2 SVGIG (reference sequence). The CDR3 is 14 residues long. Between the trimmed V and J ends, which lost 1 base and 6 bases, there was a span of 15 bases. The CDR3 nucleotides read TGTGCCTGGAGTGGACTGGAACAGTGGGATGGCTACACCTTC. Translated, it gives CAWSGLEQWDGYTF.

In its sample, this clonotype was seen many times. V gene TRBV28 combines with J gene TRBJ2-2; 12 bases are shared with TRBD2. The V segment lost 0 bases and the J segment 6 bases; nucleotides outside the gene matches: 5. Germline V lookup: CDR1 MDHEN, CDR2 SYDVKM. The CDR3 is 17 amino acids. The CDR3, as DNA: TGTGCCAGCAGTTTATGGGAGCTAGCGGGAGGGCCCGGGGAGCTGTTTTTT. Translation gives CASSLWELAGGPGELFF.

The chain uses TRBV28 and TRBJ2-7, with 7 nucleotides matching TRBD1. There are 16 residues in the CDR3. Germline V gene data show CDR1 as MDHEN and CDR2 as SYDVKM. V was pared by 3 bases and J by 1 base, with 9 bases of the junction left unmatched. Written as DNA, the CDR3 is TGTGCCAGCAGTTTCCCCACAGGGGACGGGTCCTACGAGCAGTACTTC. It translates to CASSFPTGDGSYEQYF.

This clonotype was recorded a few times. The junction shows a germline mismatch at one end, possibly a read error. V and J are TRBV7-9 and TRBJ1-2; 10 positions agree with TRBD1. CDR3 size: 15 residues. The germline V gene encodes CDR1 SEHNR and CDR2 FQNEAQ (reference sequence). The CDR3, as DNA: TGTGCCAGCAGCTTGGGACAGGGGACTAATTATGGCTACACCTTC. It encodes CASSLGQGTNYGYTF.